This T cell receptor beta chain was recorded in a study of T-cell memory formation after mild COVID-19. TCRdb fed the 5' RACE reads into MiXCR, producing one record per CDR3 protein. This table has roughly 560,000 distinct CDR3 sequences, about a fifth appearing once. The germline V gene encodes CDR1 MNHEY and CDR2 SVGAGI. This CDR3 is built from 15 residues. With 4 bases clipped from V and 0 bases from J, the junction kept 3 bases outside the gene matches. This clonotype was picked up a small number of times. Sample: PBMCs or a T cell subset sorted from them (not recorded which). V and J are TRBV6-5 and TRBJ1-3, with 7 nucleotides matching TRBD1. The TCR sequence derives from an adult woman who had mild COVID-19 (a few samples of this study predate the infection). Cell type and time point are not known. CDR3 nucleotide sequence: TGTGCCAGCAGTTGGGACAGAGTCTCTGGAAACACCATATATTTT. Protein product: CASSWDRVSGNTIYF.